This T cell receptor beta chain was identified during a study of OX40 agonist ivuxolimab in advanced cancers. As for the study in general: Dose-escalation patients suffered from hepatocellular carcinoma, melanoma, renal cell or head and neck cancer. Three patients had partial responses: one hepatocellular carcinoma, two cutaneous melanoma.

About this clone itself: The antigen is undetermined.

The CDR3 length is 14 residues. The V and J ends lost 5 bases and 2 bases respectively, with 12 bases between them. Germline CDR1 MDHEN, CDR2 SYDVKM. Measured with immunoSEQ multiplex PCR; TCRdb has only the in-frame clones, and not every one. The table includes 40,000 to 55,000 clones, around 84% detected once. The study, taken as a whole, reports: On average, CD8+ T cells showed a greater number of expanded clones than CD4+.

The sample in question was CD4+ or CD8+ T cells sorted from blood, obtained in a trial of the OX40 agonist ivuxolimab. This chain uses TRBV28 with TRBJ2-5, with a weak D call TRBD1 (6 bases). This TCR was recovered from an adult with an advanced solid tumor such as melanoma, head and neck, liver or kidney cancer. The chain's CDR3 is CASSPDRRQETQYF. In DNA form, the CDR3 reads TGTGCCAGCAGTCCAGACAGGCGGCAAGAGACCCAGTACTTC.